Listed here are 11 T cell receptor beta chains from one sample, sequenced in a study of post-analysis software for immune sequencing data. Study-wide findings and caveats: Controls showed lower frequencies than patients for several TRBV segments, and TRBV5-6, TRBV5-1 and TRBV20-1 were among these.

The antigens of these receptors remain unknown. cDNA libraries for TCR beta contained unique molecular identifiers. MiXCR, applied by TCRdb to the PCR reads, yields one record per CDR3 protein. The table shows about 430,000 distinct CDR3 sequences, with more than 30% occurring only once. Sequenced material: blood. The receptors derive from a girl aged 2 to 10 with multiple sclerosis.

Points on this clonotype: One junction end disagrees with the germline gene, perhaps due to a read error. The chain uses TRBV7-9 and TRBJ2-3, with D maybe TRBD2 (6 bases). The CDR3 is 13 residues long. Per germline, CDR1 SEHNR and CDR2 FQNEAQ (reference sequence). The CDR3 reads CASSLGGADTQYF. DNA of the CDR3: TGCGCCAGCAGCTTGGGCGGGGCCGATACGCAGTATTTT.

In its sample, this clonotype was seen a few times. CDR3: CASSTLRDWPNEQFF. The DNA for the CDR3 is TGTGCCAGCAGTACACTCCGGGACTGGCCCAATGAGCAGTTCTTC. The chain uses TRBV7-9 and TRBJ2-1; tentative D call: TRBD2 (6 bases). CDR3 size: 15 residues. CDR1 and CDR2 (germline): SEHNR, FQNEAQ (reference sequence). V lost 6 bases and J 6 bases, leaving 18 bases between the germline ends.

This clonotype was counted a few times. J is TRBJ1-1 and V is TRBV2; tentatively, D is TRBD1 (5 bases). The CDR3 has 15 residues. Germline V gene lookup returns CDR1 SNHLY and CDR2 FYNNEI. Between the trimmed V and J ends, which lost 3 bases and 3 bases, there was a span of 14 bases. In DNA, the CDR3 is TGTGCCAGCAGTGACTTACAGGTCGGGGACACTGAAGCTTTCTTT. Translating gives CASSDLQVGDTEAFF.

The chain uses TRBV28 and TRBJ2-5, with D perhaps being TRBD1 or TRBD2 (6 bases each). The CDR3 contains 14 residues. Looked up from germline, CDR1 is MDHEN and CDR2 is SYDVKM. V shed 5 bases and J shed 2 bases, with 12 bases lying between them. For the CDR3, the DNA is TGTGCCAGCAGTCCGGGGGCAGTTCAAGAGACCCAGTACTTC. Amino acids: CASSPGAVQETQYF. Using reference TRBV28 and TRBJ2-5 for the parts outside the CDR3, the full variable domain is DVKVTQSSRYLVKRTGEKVFLECVQDMDHENMFWYRQDPGLGLRLIYFSYDVKMKEKGDIPEGYSVSREKKERFSLILESASTNQTSMYLCASSPGAVQETQYFGPGTRLLVL.

The chain recombines TRBV7-2 with TRBJ2-5; 10 bases are a match to TRBD2. CDR1 SGHTA and CDR2 FQGNSA come from the germline V gene. J gave up 5 bases and V 1 base, and 7 bases lay outside the gene matches. CDR3 length equals 16 residues. The CDR3 loop reads CASSLVLAGAGETQYF. CDR3 DNA: TGTGCCAGCAGCTTAGTTCTAGCGGGAGCGGGTGAGACCCAGTACTTC.

This clonotype has a handful of counts. The rearrangement joins TRBV10-3 to TRBJ1-4; D is undetermined. Germline V gene data show CDR1 as ENHRY and CDR2 as SYGVKD. V was cut by 2 bases and J by 6 bases, with 7 bases left in between. The CDR3 totals 13 residues. The DNA of the CDR3 is TGTGCCATCAGTGAGCGAGAGGATGAAAAACTGTTTTTT. Its protein is CAISEREDEKLFF.

The chain combines TRBV11-2 with TRBJ1-5, with 7 nucleotides matching TRBD1. Looked up from germline, CDR1 is SGHAT and CDR2 is FQNNGV. The CDR3 extends over 15 amino acids. V lost 0 bases, J lost 7 bases, and 6 bases stayed unmatched. The CDR3 DNA reads TGTGCCAGCAGCTTAGACGACAGGGAAGGCCAGCCCCAGCATTTT. Encoded protein: CASSLDDREGQPQHF.

A few counts support this clonotype. V gene TRBV15 combines with J gene TRBJ2-1; D possibly corresponds to TRBD2 (5 bases). The CDR3 spans 16 residues. V gave up 0 bases and J gave up 8 bases, with 17 bases separating them. The germline gives CDR1 LNHNV, CDR2 YYDKDF (reference sequence). CDR3 nucleotides: TGTGCCACCAGCAGAGATCTATTCGGGGAGAAGGATGAGCAGTTCTTC. Translating it yields CATSRDLFGEKDEQFF.

V and J are TRBV20-1 and TRBJ2-7, with 9 bases identical to TRBD1. CDR1 and CDR2 from the germline V gene are DFQATT and SNEGSKA (reference sequence). This CDR3 region has 15 residues. J was trimmed by 6 bases and V by 5 bases; bases with no gene match: 14. CDR3 protein: CSALGAGQGLGEQYF. CDR3 coding DNA: TGCAGTGCTCTGGGTGCTGGACAGGGGTTGGGCGAGCAGTACTTC.

The rearrangement links TRBV5-1 to TRBJ2-1; 11 bases are shared with TRBD1. The CDR3 contains 16 residues. The V gene end was trimmed by 3 bases and the J gene end by 3 bases; junction bases not matched to a gene: 5. Germline CDR1 reads SGHRS; CDR2 reads YFSETQ. CDR3 protein: CASSWTGGLDYNEQFF. In nucleotides, the CDR3 is TGCGCCAGCAGCTGGACAGGGGGCCTTGACTACAATGAGCAGTTCTTC.

The chain is built from TRBV5-6 and TRBJ2-1; no definite D call. Per the germline V gene, CDR1 is SGHDT and CDR2 is YYEEEE. The CDR3 is 13 residues long. V lost 5 bases, J lost 8 bases, and 14 bases lay in between. CDR3 nucleotides: TGTGCCAGCAGTTCATTCGAGGCGTATGAGCAGTTCTTC. Translated: CASSSFEAYEQFF.